This is a list of T cell receptor beta chains from one sample in a study of cytomegalovirus exposure and HLA in healthy donors. Produced via immunoSEQ multiplex PCR; TCRdb's table is partial and in-frame only. The sample yields approximately 120,000 clones, around three quarters seen once. The sequenced sample was PBMCs. These receptors all come from a female donor in good health and CMV-seronegative. CDR3s include the opening cysteine and the closing phenylalanine or tryptophan. The D gene is left open where the match is weak. Some rows have no size entry. The others give once, few or many, or a class for an expanded clone.

TRBD1,.,TRBJ2-7,TRBV6-7,TGTGCCAGCAGTTACTCGGCCCAGGGGGCCCACGAGCAGTACTTC,CASSYSAQGAHEQYF
.,few,TRBJ1-1,TRBV10-2,TGCGCCAGCAATGAGTCGAAGGGCAGGGGTGCTGAAGCTTTCTTT,CASNESKGRGAEAFF
.,.,TRBJ2-1,TRBV12-1,TGTGCCAGCAGCTCCATGAGCAGGCATGAGCAGTTCTTC,CASSSMSRHEQFF
.,once,TRBJ1-1,TRBV7-6,TGTGCCAGCAGCTTGGATCCCGGGGGAGAAGCTTTCTTT,CASSLDPGGEAFF
.,.,TRBJ2-7,TRBV11-2,TGTGCCAGCAGCTTGGCTCATGTCAGTGGGGGGTCTCCCTACGAGCAGTACTTC,CASSLAHVSGGSPYEQYF
.,.,TRBJ1-6,TRBV11-2,TGTGCCAGCAGCTTGGGACACCCCGGGACAAATCTCCACTTT,CASSLGHPGTNLHF
TRBD2,.,TRBJ2-1,TRBV5-8,TGTGCCAGCAGCTTGACTAGCGGTGAGCAGTTCTTC,CASSLTSGEQFF
.,.,TRBJ1-2,TRBV19,TGTGCCAGTAGCCCGGACAGCTACGGAAAAACCTTC,CASSPDSYGKTF
.,.,TRBJ2-2,TRBV27,TGTGCCAGCAGTCAAAGGGGATCCGGGGGCACCGGGGAGCTGTTTTTT,CASSQRGSGGTGELFF
.,.,TRBJ1-4,TRBV7-9,TGTGCCAGCAGCTCCTGGACAATAGCAACTAATGAAAAACTGTTTTTT,CASSSWTIATNEKLFF
.,.,TRBJ1-1,TRBV5-6,TGTGCCAGCCAATTGGGGCAGGGGACTGAAGCTTTCTTT,CASQLGQGTEAFF
TRBD2,.,TRBJ2-1,TRBV5-1,TGCGCCAGCAGCTCGGGACTAGCGGGGGGGCGTCGAACCGTGGAACCCGCCAATGAGCAGTTCTTC,CASSSGLAGGRRTVEPANEQFF
.,once,TRBJ1-3,TRBV30,TGTGCCTGGAGTGGAGGGTCTGGAAACACCATATATTTT,CAWSGGSGNTIYF
.,once,TRBJ1-2,TRBV18,TGTGCCAGCTCCCCCCTTGGCAGGCAAACTAACTATGGCTACACCTTC,CASSPLGRQTNYGYTF
.,.,TRBJ1-3,TRBV27,TGTGCCAGCAGTTTATCAGGGGGGGCGCCCCGTGGAAACACCATATATTTT,CASSLSGGAPRGNTIYF
.,.,TRBJ2-1,TRBV29-1,TGCAGCGTTGAAGAATTACTTGGGGGGGGCACGGTCTTC,CSVEELLGGGTVF
TRBD2,once,TRBJ2-1,TRBV6-5,TGTGCCAGCAGTTACTCCGGGACTAGCGGGGGGGTCGAGCAGTTCTTC,CASSYSGTSGGVEQFF
.,.,TRBJ2-5,TRBV6-5,TGTGCCAGCAGTTACTGGGCGGGGCTACAAGAGACCCAGTACTTC,CASSYWAGLQETQYF
TRBD1,.,TRBJ2-7,TRBV6-1,TGTGCCACCAGGGGGAGCTCCTACGAGCAGTACTTC,CATRGSSYEQYF
TRBD1,.,TRBJ2-1,TRBV19,TGTGCCAGTAGAATCCCGGGACAGGGGGGCAATGAGCAGTTCTTC,CASRIPGQGGNEQFF
.,.,TRBJ1-5,TRBV6-1,TGTGCCAGCAGGGGGCGGGGAGAGGGCAATCAGCCCCAGCATTTT,CASRGRGEGNQPQHF
TRBD2,.,TRBJ2-1,TRBV19,TGTGCCAGTAGGGGGCGGGGGAGCTACAATGAGCAGTTCTTC,CASRGRGSYNEQFF
.,.,TRBJ2-3,TRBV18,TGTGCCAGCTCACCACCGAGTTCGATTCCCACAGATACGCAGTATTTT,CASSPPSSIPTDTQYF
.,.,TRBJ2-3,TRBV6-1,TGTGCCAGCAGTGAAGCAGTTCAGGGGAACACAGATACGCAGTATTTT,CASSEAVQGNTDTQYF
.,.,TRBJ1-2,TRBV6-4,TGTGCCAGCCACTTTATAGGACAGCCGCCCGGGGATGGCTACACCTTC,CASHFIGQPPGDGYTF
TRBD2,.,TRBJ2-3,TRBV5-4,TGTGCCAGCAGCTCTCTAGCGGGGGGGCAATCAGATACGCAGTATTTT,CASSSLAGGQSDTQYF
TRBD1,.,TRBJ2-3,TRBV5-1,TGCGCCAGCAGTTTAACCGGGACAGGTGCCACAGATACGCAGTATTTT,CASSLTGTGATDTQYF
.,.,TRBJ1-4,TRBV19,TGTGCCAGTAGTATTATCGGGGTAAATGAAAAACTGTTTTTT,CASSIIGVNEKLFF
.,.,TRBJ1-2,TRBV6-1,TGTGCCAGCAGTGCTGCCTTAGGGGGAGCTAACTATGGCTACACCTTC,CASSAALGGANYGYTF
TRBD2,.,TRBJ2-3,TRBV5-1,TGCGCCAGCAGCTTTGGCCACACGACTAGCGGGGGGCCAGATACGCAGTATTTT,CASSFGHTTSGGPDTQYF